This record looks at one T cell receptor (beta chain) sequence and its context. This entry comes from a study of cytomegalovirus exposure and HLA in healthy donors. The CDR3 extends over 14 amino acids. The germline CDR1 and CDR2 sequences are SEHNR and FQNEAQ (reference sequence). With 5 bases clipped from V and 5 bases from J, the junction kept 8 bases outside the gene matches. It was with 60 Vbeta and 13 Jbeta primers that the PCR ran. Sequencing was performed with immunoSEQ multiplex PCR; in TCRdb, only in-frame clones are kept and a portion is missing. The sample holds 120,000 or so clones, around three quarters seen once.

What was sequenced was PBMCs. The clonotype was recovered from a young man in good health and CMV-seropositive. The V and J genes are TRBV7-9 and TRBJ1-2; 7 bases are shared with TRBD1. CDR3 nucleotide sequence: TGTGCCAGCAGCCGGTCCCTGACAGGGTATGGCTACACCTTC. It codes for CASSRSLTGYGYTF. Based on the CDR3 plus reference TRBV7-9 and TRBJ1-2, the full variable domain is DTGVSQNPRHKITKRGQNVTFRCDPISEHNRLYWYRQTLGQGPEFLTYFQNEAQLEKSRLLSDRFSAERPKGSFSTLEIQRTEQGDSAMYLCASSRSLTGYGYTFGSGTRLTVV.